The TCR beta chain described here comes from a study of blood T cells in healthy people across ages. The CDR3 contains 15 residues. The V and J ends lost 0 bases and 12 bases, in that order; junction bases with no gene match: 10. In germline, CDR1 is SGHRS, CDR2 YFSETQ. Study-wide results and caveats: A roughly linear age-dependent decrease characterized TCR beta diversity per million T cells.

Sample-barcoded 5' priming and a J-beta primer mix drove a second PCR of about 6 to 12 cycles. TCRdb ran MiXCR on the 5' RACE reads and lists one entry per CDR3 protein. The sample carries fewer than 2,000,000 distinct CDR3 sequences, about two fifths recorded once. This clonotype was counted a few times. Its antigen is unidentified. The chain employs TRBV5-1 and TRBJ1-1, with 11 bases fitting TRBD1. Sequenced material: blood. The receptor comes from a human donor in good health. DNA for the CDR3: TGCGCCAGCAGCTTGGGGGATTGGACAGGGGGCGAGACTTTCTTT. It codes for CASSLGDWTGGETFF. The full variable domain, rest sourced from reference TRBV5-1 and TRBJ1-1, is KAGVTQTPRYLIKTRGQQVTLSCSPISGHRSVSWYQQTPGQGLQFLFEYFSETQRNKGNFPGRFSGRQFSNSRSEMNVSTLELGDSALYLCASSLGDWTGGETFFGQGTRLTVV.